This T cell receptor beta chain was recovered during a study of T cell repertoires in aging, cancer and after chemotherapy. Study-level background: Repeat sampling of healthy donors over several months to years showed clear clonal overlap.

Trimming pared 6 bases from V and 8 bases from J, leaving 20 bases between. This CDR3 comprises 15 residues. Germline CDR1 is MNHNY and CDR2 is SVGAGI (reference sequence). Multiplex touch-down PCR with TRB-A/B primers amplified rearranged V-D-J TRB sequences. TCRdb re-analysed the multiplex PCR reads in MiXCR, keeping a single row per CDR3 protein. The sample holds about 7,100 distinct CDR3 sequences; roughly 37% are singletons and the top ten take around 5%. TCR beta rearrangements were amplified from peripheral blood genomic DNA. The table lists this clonotype with a few counts. J is TRBJ2-1 and V is TRBV6-6, with a tentative D call TRBD2 (6 bases). Sequences were obtained from blood. The receptor was derived from a human donor in good health. CDR3 nucleotide sequence: TGTGCCAGCAGGCGGAGGGACCCTGGGATCGATGAGCAGTTCTTC. This translates into CASRRRDPGIDEQFF.